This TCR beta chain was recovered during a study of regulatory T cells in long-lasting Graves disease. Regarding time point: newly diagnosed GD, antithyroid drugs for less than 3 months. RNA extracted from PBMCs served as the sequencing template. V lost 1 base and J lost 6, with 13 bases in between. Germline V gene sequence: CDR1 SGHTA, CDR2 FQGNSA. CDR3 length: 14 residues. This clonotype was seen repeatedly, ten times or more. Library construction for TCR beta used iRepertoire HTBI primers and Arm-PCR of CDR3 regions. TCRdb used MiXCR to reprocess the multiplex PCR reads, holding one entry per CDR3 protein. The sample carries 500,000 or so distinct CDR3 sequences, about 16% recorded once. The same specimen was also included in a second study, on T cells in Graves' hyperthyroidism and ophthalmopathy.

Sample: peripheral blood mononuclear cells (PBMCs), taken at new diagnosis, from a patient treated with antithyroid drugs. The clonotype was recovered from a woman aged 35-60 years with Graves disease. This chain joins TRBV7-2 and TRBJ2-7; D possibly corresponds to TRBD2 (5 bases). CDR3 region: CASSLVPSRLEQYF. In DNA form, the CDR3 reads TGTGCCAGCAGCTTAGTCCCTAGCAGACTCGAGCAGTACTTC.